This T cell receptor beta chain was identified during a study of cytomegalovirus exposure and HLA in healthy donors. Study at large: Most genotyped donors, 75% to 85% of 398, had Caucasian-associated genetic ancestry. Whole-study findings and limits: V- and J-gene trimming in TCR beta was tied to a missense DCLRE1C variant by an analysis performed later. Later analysis identified around 15,000 TCR beta sequences associated with HLA alleles, using a false discovery rate threshold of 0.05.

Regarding this clone: Its antigen is as yet unknown.

60 Vbeta and 13 Jbeta primers were used in PCR. TCRdb's table, derived via immunoSEQ multiplex PCR, lists solely in-frame clones and lacks some. The sample records around 95,000 clones, around 72% being singletons. The CDR3 runs 13 residues. Trimming took 6 bases from V and 7 from J, leaving 16 bases between them. Germline V lookup: CDR1 MDHEN, CDR2 SYDVKM. The sequence derives from a male donor in good health and CMV-seronegative. The sequencing sample was made of PBMCs. V gene TRBV28 combines with J gene TRBJ2-7; D is undetermined. The DNA for the CDR3 is TGTGCCAGCAGGAGGCTGGAGCATGGGGAGCAGTACTTC. This translates into CASRRLEHGEQYF.